These T cell receptor beta chains were read from a single sample in a study of Ad26.COV2.S vaccination and SARS-CoV-2 variants. Sequenced by immunoSEQ multiplex PCR; TCRdb stores in-frame clones only, minus some. The repertoire includes under 600,000 clones, 70% to 90% of them detected once, and roughly 1.7% sits in the top ten. Specimen: peripheral blood, collected in a trial of Ad26.COV2.S vaccine versus placebo. The receptors were sampled from a person between 18 and 60 years old who received the Ad26.COV2.S COVID-19 vaccine or a placebo. Both conserved end residues are part of each CDR3. The order of the fields is V gene, D gene, J gene, clone size, CDR3 DNA, CDR3 protein. The D gene is left open where the match is weak. Only some rows state a clone size, as once, few, many or a class for expanded clones.

V gene: TRBV4-2; D gene: TRBD1; J gene: TRBJ1-2; clone size: -; CDR3 DNA: TGTGCCAGCAGCCCAATACCGGGACAGACGATACAGCGCGGCTACACCTTC; CDR3 protein: CASSPIPGQTIQRGYTF
V gene: TRBV7-7; D gene: -; J gene: TRBJ2-5; clone size: -; CDR3 DNA: TGTGCTAGCAGCCGGAGGCGGGGCGTAGGGGAGACCCAGTACTTC; CDR3 protein: CASSRRRGVGETQYF
V gene: TRBV25-1; D gene: TRBD1; J gene: TRBJ1-4; clone size: few; CDR3 DNA: TGTGCCAGCAGTGAATTCCAGGGGGCGAGCGAAAAACTGTTTTTT; CDR3 protein: CASSEFQGASEKLFF
V gene: TRBV5-6; D gene: -; J gene: TRBJ2-7; clone size: -; CDR3 DNA: TGTGCCAGCAGCTTGGTGTCAAACTCCTACGAGCAGTACTTC; CDR3 protein: CASSLVSNSYEQYF
V gene: TRBV5-4; D gene: -; J gene: TRBJ2-5; clone size: -; CDR3 DNA: TGTGCCAGCAGCTCCACCGGGGGTCAAGAGACCCAGTACTTC; CDR3 protein: CASSSTGGQETQYF
V gene: TRBV19; D gene: TRBD1; J gene: TRBJ2-7; clone size: -; CDR3 DNA: TGTGCCAGTAGTATCGGGACAGGCAACCACTACGAGCAGTACTTC; CDR3 protein: CASSIGTGNHYEQYF
V gene: TRBV6-1; D gene: TRBD1; J gene: TRBJ2-2; clone size: -; CDR3 DNA: TGTGCCAGCAGTGAACGGGGACAGGGGAACACCGGGGAGCTGTTTTTT; CDR3 protein: CASSERGQGNTGELFF
V gene: TRBV9; D gene: -; J gene: TRBJ2-1; clone size: -; CDR3 DNA: TGTGCCAGCAGCGTAGGAGCTGGACGAGACCGGCGGGAGCAGTTCTTC; CDR3 protein: CASSVGAGRDRREQFF
V gene: TRBV5-1; D gene: -; J gene: TRBJ2-2; clone size: -; CDR3 DNA: TGCGCCAGCAGCTTTCTACCGGGACTTGAGAACACCGGGGAGCTGTTTTTT; CDR3 protein: CASSFLPGLENTGELFF
V gene: TRBV24-1; D gene: TRBD2; J gene: TRBJ2-5; clone size: -; CDR3 DNA: TGTGCCACCAGTGATCCTGGCCTGAGCGGGAGAAGAGAGACCCAGTACTTC; CDR3 protein: CATSDPGLSGRRETQYF
V gene: TRBV7-3; D gene: TRBD2; J gene: TRBJ2-5; clone size: -; CDR3 DNA: TGTGCCAGCAGCCCGTTAGCGGGAAGAGAGACCCAGTACTTC; CDR3 protein: CASSPLAGRETQYF
V gene: TRBV19; D gene: -; J gene: TRBJ2-7; clone size: -; CDR3 DNA: TGTGCCAGTAGTATGGCACCCCTCTACGAGCAGTACTTC; CDR3 protein: CASSMAPLYEQYF
V gene: TRBV2; D gene: TRBD2; J gene: TRBJ2-5; clone size: -; CDR3 DNA: TGTGCCAGCAGTCCCCAGCAGACTAGCAGAAGACAAGAGACCCAGTACTTC; CDR3 protein: CASSPQQTSRRQETQYF
V gene: TRBV6-5; D gene: -; J gene: TRBJ2-7; clone size: -; CDR3 DNA: TGTGCCAGCAGTTACAGGCCCACGAGAGGTTACGAGCAGTACTTC; CDR3 protein: CASSYRPTRGYEQYF
V gene: TRBV21-1; D gene: -; J gene: TRBJ2-1; clone size: -; CDR3 DNA: TGTGCCAGCAGCACTAAAACAGGGGCGCCCTCCTACAATGAGCAGTTCTTC; CDR3 protein: CASSTKTGAPSYNEQFF
V gene: TRBV28; D gene: TRBD1; J gene: TRBJ2-5; clone size: -; CDR3 DNA: TGTGCCAGCAGTTTCTGGGGCACGGACAGGGGAGCCCAGACCCAGTACTTC; CDR3 protein: CASSFWGTDRGAQTQYF
V gene: TRBV6-2/TRBV6-3; D gene: TRBD1; J gene: TRBJ2-5; clone size: -; CDR3 DNA: TGTGCCAGCAGTTCCCTAAGACAGGGGGCCGAGGAGACCCAGTACTTC; CDR3 protein: CASSSLRQGAEETQYF
V gene: TRBV2; D gene: -; J gene: TRBJ1-5; clone size: -; CDR3 DNA: TGTGCCAGCAGGACCCTGAAAGGCAATCAGCCCCAGCATTTT; CDR3 protein: CASRTLKGNQPQHF
V gene: TRBV28; D gene: -; J gene: TRBJ2-7; clone size: once; CDR3 DNA: TGTGCCAGCAGTTTTTACGGTACCTACGAGCAGTACTTC; CDR3 protein: CASSFYGTYEQYF
V gene: TRBV28; D gene: -; J gene: TRBJ1-2; clone size: -; CDR3 DNA: TGTGCCAGCAGGCTTCCGGAAAACTATGGCTACACCTTC; CDR3 protein: CASRLPENYGYTF
V gene: TRBV29-1; D gene: TRBD1; J gene: TRBJ1-1; clone size: -; CDR3 DNA: TGCAGCGTTGAAGGAATGACAGGGCGTGACACTGAAGCTTTCTTT; CDR3 protein: CSVEGMTGRDTEAFF
V gene: TRBV4-2; D gene: TRBD2; J gene: TRBJ2-7; clone size: -; CDR3 DNA: TGTGCCAGCAGCCATAGGACTAGCGGCTACGAGCAGTACTTC; CDR3 protein: CASSHRTSGYEQYF
V gene: TRBV9; D gene: TRBD2; J gene: TRBJ2-3; clone size: once; CDR3 DNA: TGTGCCAGCAGCGTAGGAAGCGGGGGCCTGGATACGCAGTATTTT; CDR3 protein: CASSVGSGGLDTQYF
V gene: TRBV7-9; D gene: -; J gene: TRBJ2-7; clone size: -; CDR3 DNA: TGTGCCAGCAGCCAAAATCCGGGGTCGACGTCCTACGAGCAGTACTTC; CDR3 protein: CASSQNPGSTSYEQYF
V gene: TRBV27; D gene: TRBD1; J gene: TRBJ2-7; clone size: -; CDR3 DNA: TGTGCCAGCAGTCGACAGGGTCCGCTCGAGCAGTACTTC; CDR3 protein: CASSRQGPLEQYF
V gene: TRBV2; D gene: TRBD1; J gene: TRBJ2-1; clone size: -; CDR3 DNA: TGTGCCAGCAGTGAGGACAGGGTTCATCTTAATGAGCAGTTCTTC; CDR3 protein: CASSEDRVHLNEQFF
V gene: TRBV6-1; D gene: -; J gene: TRBJ1-4; clone size: -; CDR3 DNA: TGTGCCAGCAGTGAATCGGGGGCGGCTAATGAAAAACTGTTTTTT; CDR3 protein: CASSESGAANEKLFF
V gene: TRBV7-8; D gene: -; J gene: TRBJ1-3; clone size: -; CDR3 DNA: TGTGCCAGCAGCTTAGCAGCGGACTCTGGAAACACCATATATTTT; CDR3 protein: CASSLAADSGNTIYF
V gene: TRBV28; D gene: -; J gene: TRBJ2-7; clone size: -; CDR3 DNA: TGTGCCAGCAGTGGGGCGTCAGACCTCTACGAGCAGTACTTC; CDR3 protein: CASSGASDLYEQYF
V gene: TRBV27; D gene: -; J gene: TRBJ1-5; clone size: -; CDR3 DNA: TGTGCCAGCAGTGGTGGGTTTAGCAATCAGCCCCAGCATTTT; CDR3 protein: CASSGGFSNQPQHF
V gene: TRBV4-2; D gene: -; J gene: TRBJ1-2; clone size: few; CDR3 DNA: TGTGCCAGCAGCCAAGATAGGACAGTTGTTGGTGGCTACACCTTC; CDR3 protein: CASSQDRTVVGGYTF
V gene: TRBV27; D gene: TRBD1; J gene: TRBJ2-7; clone size: -; CDR3 DNA: TGTGCCAGCAGTTACGGGACAGGGGGATCCTACGAGCAGTACTTC; CDR3 protein: CASSYGTGGSYEQYF
V gene: TRBV5-1; D gene: -; J gene: TRBJ2-3; clone size: -; CDR3 DNA: TGCGCCAGCACCCTTACCCTAGCGACAGATACGCAGTATTTT; CDR3 protein: CASTLTLATDTQYF
V gene: TRBV18; D gene: -; J gene: TRBJ2-5; clone size: -; CDR3 DNA: TGTGCCAGCTCACCACGAGTGGGGACTCAAGAGACCCAGTACTTC; CDR3 protein: CASSPRVGTQETQYF
V gene: TRBV7-9; D gene: -; J gene: TRBJ2-1; clone size: -; CDR3 DNA: TGTGCCAGCAGCACCTCCGCATTCAGCTCCTACAATGAGCAGTTCTTC; CDR3 protein: CASSTSAFSSYNEQFF
V gene: TRBV5-1; D gene: -; J gene: TRBJ2-5; clone size: -; CDR3 DNA: TGCGCCAGCAGCGGTTTGAGAGAAGAGACCCAGTACTTC; CDR3 protein: CASSGLREETQYF
V gene: TRBV18; D gene: TRBD1; J gene: TRBJ1-5; clone size: -; CDR3 DNA: TGTGCCAGCGAGGACAGGGCTTCCAATCAGCCCCAGCATTTT; CDR3 protein: CASEDRASNQPQHF
V gene: TRBV7-3; D gene: -; J gene: TRBJ1-1; clone size: -; CDR3 DNA: TGTGCCAGCAGCTTAAGGTTCGCGATATCCTACAGGGACTCGAACACTGAAGCTTTCTTT; CDR3 protein: CASSLRFAISYRDSNTEAFF
V gene: TRBV5-1; D gene: -; J gene: TRBJ2-5; clone size: -; CDR3 DNA: TGCGCCAGCAGCCCTGGACGGGGACAAGAGACCCAGTACTTC; CDR3 protein: CASSPGRGQETQYF
V gene: TRBV4-3; D gene: -; J gene: TRBJ1-1; clone size: few; CDR3 DNA: TGCGCCAGCAGCCTCGCAAGGGAGGCAGGAGGGAGAACTGAAGCTTTCTTT; CDR3 protein: CASSLAREAGGRTEAFF
V gene: TRBV2; D gene: TRBD1; J gene: TRBJ2-2; clone size: -; CDR3 DNA: TGTGCCAGCAGTGACAACAGGGGGCCCGGGGAGCTGTTTTTT; CDR3 protein: CASSDNRGPGELFF
V gene: TRBV7-2; D gene: -; J gene: TRBJ1-2; clone size: -; CDR3 DNA: TGTGCCAGCAGCCCCATGCCGGGGGCAGGAGATGGCTACACCTTC; CDR3 protein: CASSPMPGAGDGYTF
V gene: TRBV7-2; D gene: -; J gene: TRBJ1-3; clone size: -; CDR3 DNA: TGTGCCAGCAGCCCTAGGATGGCGGGGGAAGGAAACACCATATATTTT; CDR3 protein: CASSPRMAGEGNTIYF
V gene: TRBV6-6; D gene: -; J gene: TRBJ2-3; clone size: -; CDR3 DNA: TGTGCCAGCAGACGCGGGACCACAGATACGCAGTATTTT; CDR3 protein: CASRRGTTDTQYF
V gene: TRBV19; D gene: TRBD1; J gene: TRBJ1-1; clone size: -; CDR3 DNA: TGTGCCAGTAGTAACGTCGGGGACAGGGGAAGGTTACGGGCGAACACTGAAGCTTTCTTT; CDR3 protein: CASSNVGDRGRLRANTEAFF
V gene: TRBV7-7; D gene: TRBD1; J gene: TRBJ2-5; clone size: -; CDR3 DNA: TGTGCTAGCAGCTCTCACCCCGGGACAGGGGGGGAGACCCAGTACTTC; CDR3 protein: CASSSHPGTGGETQYF
V gene: TRBV2; D gene: -; J gene: TRBJ1-5; clone size: -; CDR3 DNA: TGTGCCAGCAGGGGGGCGGGGACCTATCAGCCCCAGCATTTT; CDR3 protein: CASRGAGTYQPQHF
V gene: TRBV4-3; D gene: -; J gene: TRBJ2-1; clone size: -; CDR3 DNA: TGCGCCAGCAGCCAAGCAACAGGTAGCTACAATGAGCAGTTCTTC; CDR3 protein: CASSQATGSYNEQFF
V gene: TRBV2; D gene: -; J gene: TRBJ2-7; clone size: few; CDR3 DNA: TGTGCCAGCAGGGGGGACGGCTACGAGCAGTACTTC; CDR3 protein: CASRGDGYEQYF